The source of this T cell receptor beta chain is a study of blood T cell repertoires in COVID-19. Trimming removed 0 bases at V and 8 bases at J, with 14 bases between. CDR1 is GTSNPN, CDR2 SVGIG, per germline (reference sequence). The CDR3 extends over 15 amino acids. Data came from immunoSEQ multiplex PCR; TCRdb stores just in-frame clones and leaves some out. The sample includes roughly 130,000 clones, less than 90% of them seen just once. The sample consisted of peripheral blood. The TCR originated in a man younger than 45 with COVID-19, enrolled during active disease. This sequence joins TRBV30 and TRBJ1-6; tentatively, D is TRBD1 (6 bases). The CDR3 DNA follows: TGTGCCTGGAGTGTTTCCGTCGCAGGGGATTCACCCCTCCACTTT. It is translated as CAWSVSVAGDSPLHF.